Shown below are 22 T cell receptor beta chains from a single sample sequenced in a study of blood T cell repertoires in COVID-19. Clones were read by immunoSEQ multiplex PCR, and TCRdb kept only the in-frame ones, dropping some. The repertoire holds about 310,000 clones, with approximately 91% as singletons. Specimen: PBMCs or T cells enriched from blood (not recorded which). Receptors were obtained from a woman in her 40s who had recovered from COVID-19.

J is TRBJ2-3 and V is TRBV24-1, with 9 bases that match TRBD2. In germline, CDR1 is KGHDR, CDR2 SFDVKD. This CDR3 has 17 residues. The V and J ends lost 0 bases and 3 bases, in that order; junction bases with no gene match: 6. For the CDR3, the DNA is TGTGCCACCAGTGATTTGGTTAGCGGGAGTGTGACAGATACGCAGTATTTT. It specifies CATSDLVSGSVTDTQYF.

The gene calls are TRBV3-1 (or the pseudogene TRBV3-2) and TRBJ2-5; 8 bases are shared with TRBD2. The CDR3 loop spans 17 amino acids. V shed 0 bases, J shed 2 bases, and the junction held 8 bases outside the gene matches. CDR1 is LGHDT and CDR2 is YNNKEL in the germline V gene (reference sequence). The CDR3 here is CASSQEGRGGRQETQYF. CDR3 DNA sequence: TGTGCCAGCAGCCAAGAAGGACGGGGGGGCCGTCAAGAGACCCAGTACTTC.

The J gene is TRBJ1-2, the V gene TRBV18, with unresolved D. CDR3 length: 13 residues. Germline V lookup: CDR1 KGHSH, CDR2 LQKENI. Trimming took off 3 bases at V and 3 bases at J, with 8 bases between the two ends. The chain's CDR3 is CASSPYSDYGYTF. In DNA, the CDR3 is TGTGCCAGCTCACCCTACAGTGACTATGGCTACACCTTC.

In DNA form, the CDR3 reads TGCGCCAGCAGCCCCCTAGCAGTGACCTACGAGCAGTACTTC. Its protein product is CASSPLAVTYEQYF. This rearrangement joins TRBV5-1 to TRBJ2-7; D might be TRBD2 (5 bases). The CDR3 is 14 residues long. V was cut by 4 bases and J by 2 bases, with 13 bases left in between. CDR1 SGHRS and CDR2 YFSETQ come from the germline V gene.

V is TRBV9 and J is TRBJ1-6; D is unresolved. The CDR3 has 12 amino acids. Germline V gene data show CDR1 as SGDLS and CDR2 as YYNGEE. Between the trimmed V and J ends, which lost 4 bases and 7 bases, there was a span of 6 bases. The chain's CDR3 is CASSKENSPLHF. Written as DNA, the CDR3 is TGTGCCAGCAGCAAAGAGAATTCACCCCTCCACTTT.

The chain carries TRBV4-3 and TRBJ1-5, with D unclear. The CDR3 length is 14 residues. Germline-derived CDR1 and CDR2 are LGHNA and YSLEER. V was cut by 4 bases and J by 9 bases, with 16 bases left in between. The CDR3 sequence is CASSPLGFGGPQHF. CDR3 in DNA: TGCGCCAGCAGCCCGCTAGGTTTTGGAGGGCCCCAGCATTTT.

This clone has a single count. The chain joins TRBV24-1 to TRBJ2-3, with TRBD2 matching 9 bases. CDR3 length equals 15 residues. V lost 4 bases to trimming and J lost 6 bases; unmatched junction nucleotides: 7. Germline CDR1 KGHDR, CDR2 SFDVKD. The CDR3 spells CATSELAGELDTQYF. Written as DNA, the CDR3 is TGTGCCACCAGTGAGTTAGCGGGAGAGTTGGATACGCAGTATTTT.

V is TRBV19 and J is TRBJ1-5, with 12 bases aligning to TRBD1. CDR3 length equals 15 residues. Germline V gene data show CDR1 as LNHDA and CDR2 as SQIVND (reference sequence). J gave up 5 bases and V 10 bases, and 9 bases lay outside the gene matches. The CDR3 bases are TGTGCCACCAGTGGGGACAGGGGGCGATATCAGCCCCAGCATTTT. This sequence encodes CATSGDRGRYQPQHF. The full variable domain, rest sourced from reference TRBV19 and TRBJ1-5, is DGGITQSPKYLFRKEGQNVTLSCEQNLNHDAMYWYRQDPGQGLRLIYYSQIVNDFQKGDIAEGYSVSREKKESFPLTVTSAQKNPTAFYLCATSGDRGRYQPQHFGDGTRLSIL.

The V call is TRBV28, the J call TRBJ1-2; 7 positions agree with TRBD1. Unmatched junction bases numbered 7, after V lost 6 bases and J lost 6 bases. CDR3 length: 13 residues. Germline-derived CDR1 and CDR2 are MDHEN and SYDVKM. CDR3: CASRQGRRDGYTF. In DNA, the CDR3 is TGTGCCAGCAGACAGGGGAGAAGGGATGGCTACACCTTC.

This chain uses TRBV15 with TRBJ2-7, with 9 bases aligning to TRBD1. CDR1 LNHNV and CDR2 YYDKDF come from the germline V gene (reference sequence). V was pared by 5 bases and J by 0 bases, with 5 bases of the junction left unmatched. The CDR3 extends over 15 amino acids. The CDR3 here is CATSFMTGGSYEQYF. The CDR3 nucleotides read TGTGCCACCAGCTTCATGACAGGGGGCTCCTACGAGCAGTACTTC.

This clone was recorded a few times. The rearrangement links TRBV9 to TRBJ2-1; weak D call: TRBD2 (7 bases). Between the trimmed V and J ends, which lost 4 bases and 12 bases, there was a span of 17 bases. The CDR3 contains 13 residues. Germline V gene lookup returns CDR1 SGDLS and CDR2 YYNGEE. The CDR3 DNA is TGTGCCAGCAGCCAAGGCGGGGGCGATTTGCAGTTCTTC. This translates into CASSQGGGDLQFF. The entire variable domain, with the rest obtained from reference TRBV9 and TRBJ2-1, is as follows: DSGVTQTPKHLITATGQRVTLRCSPRSGDLSVYWYQQSLDQGLQFLIQYYNGEERAKGNILERFSAQQFPDLHSELNLSSLELGDSALYFCASSQGGGDLQFFGPGTRLTVL.

This chain links TRBV7-2 with TRBJ1-1; unclear D gene. V lost 5 bases and J lost 7, with 17 bases in between. CDR1 is SGHTA, CDR2 FQGNSA, per germline. This CDR3 region has 14 residues. The DNA for the CDR3 is TGTGCCAGCAGCCGCAACCTAAGAGGCGATGAAGCTTTCTTT. Its translation is CASSRNLRGDEAFF.

The rearrangement links TRBV28 to TRBJ2-2; 7 bases fit TRBD1. CDR1 is MDHEN, CDR2 SYDVKM, per germline. The CDR3 has 15 amino acids. With V trimmed by 5 bases and J by 6 bases, 9 bases remained unmatched. The CDR3 here is CASSRPGTDAGELFF. In DNA, the CDR3 is TGTGCCAGCAGTCGGCCGGGGACAGACGCCGGGGAGCTGTTTTTT.

The gene calls are TRBV7-2 and TRBJ2-5; TRBD2 agrees at 8 bases. The germline CDR1 and CDR2 sequences are SGHTA and FQGNSA. The ends lost 3 bases at V and 5 bases at J; junction bases unmatched: 5. This CDR3 has 14 amino acids. CDR3 in DNA: TGTGCCAGCAGCTTTAGCGGGACGGGGGAGACCCAGTACTTC. Its protein product is CASSFSGTGETQYF.

The rearrangement links TRBV19 to TRBJ1-2; D unclear. The CDR3 contains 14 residues. From germline, CDR1 is LNHDA and CDR2 SQIVND (reference sequence). V lost 2 bases and J 8 bases, leaving 15 bases between the germline ends. The DNA for the CDR3 is TGTGCCAGTAGTATATCCATTTGGGAGAGAGGCTACACCTTC. Translation: CASSISIWERGYTF.

The V gene is TRBV3-1 (or the pseudogene TRBV3-2), the J gene TRBJ2-7; TRBD2 matches 7 bases. The CDR3 consists of 15 residues. The germline V gene has CDR1 LGHDT and CDR2 YNNKEL (reference sequence). V shed 0 bases, J shed 2 bases, and the junction held 4 bases outside the gene matches. The CDR3 DNA reads as TGTGCCAGCAGCCAAGATCTAGCGGAGCCCTACGAGCAGTACTTC. Translated, it gives CASSQDLAEPYEQYF.

This clone was recorded a few times. The chain employs TRBV9 and TRBJ2-2; 11 nucleotides match TRBD2. CDR1 is SGDLS, CDR2 YYNGEE, per germline. CDR3 length equals 17 residues. With 1 base clipped from V and 3 bases from J, the junction kept 5 bases outside the gene matches. The CDR3 sequence is CASSVIAGGPDTGELFF. The CDR3 nucleotides read TGTGCCAGCAGCGTAATAGCGGGGGGGCCCGACACCGGGGAGCTGTTTTTT.

The chain recombines TRBV4-1 with TRBJ2-2, with 8 positions matching TRBD2. V trimming: 2 bases; J trimming: 4 bases; junction bases outside the gene matches: 9. The CDR3 is made up of 17 amino acids. The germline V gene has CDR1 MGHRA and CDR2 YSYEKL. CDR3 residues: CASSQMGGLGGTGELFF. The CDR3 coding sequence is TGCGCCAGCAGCCAAATGGGGGGACTAGGCGGCACCGGGGAGCTGTTTTTT.

This clone has a single count. CDR3 coding DNA: TGTGCCAGCAGCCGTCAGTCCAGGGGCGACTATGGCTACACCTTC. This codes for CASSRQSRGDYGYTF. The rearrangement links TRBV7-8 to TRBJ1-2, with D maybe TRBD1 (6 bases). Germline V gives CDR1 SGHVS, CDR2 FQNEAQ. The CDR3 is made up of 15 amino acids. V was clipped by 5 bases and J by 3 bases, with 16 bases between them.

V usage is TRBV3-1 (or the pseudogene TRBV3-2) and J usage is TRBJ2-1; 9 bases are shared with TRBD2. V lost 1 base, J lost 7 bases, and 11 bases stayed unmatched. The CDR3 loop spans 17 amino acids. Germline loops: CDR1 LGHDT, CDR2 YNNKEL (reference sequence). The CDR3 sequence: CASSQGRGSGSLNEQFF. CDR3 nucleotide sequence: TGTGCCAGCAGCCAAGGTAGAGGTAGCGGGAGTTTAAATGAGCAGTTCTTC.

This clone was observed a few times. The V and J genes are TRBV24-1 and TRBJ2-3; 7 positions agree with TRBD1. Looked up from germline, CDR1 is KGHDR and CDR2 is SFDVKD. The CDR3 consists of 16 residues. The V gene end was trimmed by 0 bases and the J gene end by 5 bases; junction bases not matched to a gene: 7. DNA for the CDR3: TGTGCCACCAGTGATTTGGGGGCAGGGGGAAAAGATACGCAGTATTTT. Amino acids: CATSDLGAGGKDTQYF.

The chain joins TRBV5-4 to TRBJ1-2; 9 nucleotides agree with TRBD1. V shed 4 bases, J shed 8 bases, and the junction held 9 bases outside the gene matches. This CDR3 has 14 residues. The V gene's germline CDR1 is SGHNT and CDR2 YYREEE (reference sequence). The CDR3 coding sequence is TGTGCCAGCAGCAGTGACAGGGGGGTGGAGGGCTACACCTTC. This sequence encodes CASSSDRGVEGYTF.